The 12 T cell receptor beta chains given below trace back to one sample, sequenced in a study of T cells in women clearing cervical HPV infection. Data came from immunoSEQ multiplex PCR; TCRdb stores just in-frame clones and leaves some out. The sample totals 30,000 to 50,000 clones. The sequenced material came from blood buffy coat. The receptors stem from a woman between 18 and 75 years old with a cervical HPV16 infection that either progressed to CIN3+ or cleared (not recorded which).

Remarks on this clone: The read ends 3 residues early relative to the CDR3; the germline J gene fills the gap. The rearrangement joins TRBV2 to TRBJ2-5, with a tentative D call TRBD1 (5 bases). Trimming took off 7 bases at V and 4 bases at J, with 16 bases between the two ends. This CDR3 has 14 amino acids. Germline CDR1 SNHLY, CDR2 FYNNEI. CDR3 in amino acids: CASTPPTVRETQYF. The CDR3 DNA, read in part, is TGTGCCAGCACCCCCCCGACAGTGCGAGAGACC.

With respect to this clone: The read ends 3 residues before the CDR3 terminus; that terminus is restored from the germline J gene. The chain employs TRBV20-1 and TRBJ1-6, with D perhaps matching TRBD1 (5 bases). Germline V gene sequence: CDR1 DFQATT, CDR2 SNEGSKA (reference sequence). The CDR3 loop spans 15 amino acids. The V end was cut by 2 bases, the J end by 0 bases, with 8 bases between. The CDR3 bases that were read are TGCAGTGCTAGACCAGGGAGCTCCTATAATTCACCC. This translates into CSARPGSSYNSP. The full CDR3 is CSARPGSSYNSPLHF.

As to this clone: The read halts 3 residues ahead of the CDR3 end, with the missing end drawn from the germline J gene. The chain recombines TRBV11-2 with TRBJ2-7; 7 nucleotides agree with TRBD1. Germline V lookup: CDR1 SGHAT, CDR2 FQNNGV. This CDR3 region has 14 residues. V shed 5 bases and J 4 bases; nucleotides not matched to a gene: 8. The CDR3 spells CASSVQGQYYEQYF. The CDR3 DNA, read in part, is TGTGCCAGCAGCGTCCAGGGACAGTATTACGAG.

In the case of this clone: Read coverage stops 3 residues before the CDR3 terminus; the germline J gene supplies the remainder. V gene TRBV20-1 combines with J gene TRBJ2-7, with TRBD2 as a possible D gene (5 bases). The CDR3 consists of 15 residues. With 1 base removed from V and 0 bases from J, the gap between germline ends came to 13 bases. The germline V gene encodes CDR1 DFQATT and CDR2 SNEGSKA (reference sequence). CDR3 DNA, as far as it was read: TGCAGTGCTAGAGCTCCGACGGGGAGCTCCTACGAG. Translation: CSARAPTGSSYE. The CDR3 reads in full as CSARAPTGSSYEQYF.

Comments on this clone: The DNA ends 3 residues before the CDR3 does, and the rest of the CDR3 is filled in from the germline J gene. The chain uses TRBV20-1 and TRBJ2-7, with 8 bases matching TRBD1. The CDR3 consists of 12 residues. V lost 3 bases to trimming and J lost 6 bases; unmatched junction nucleotides: 4. Germline loops: CDR1 DFQATT, CDR2 SNEGSKA (reference sequence). CDR3 bases read: TGCAGTGCTAGTGGACAGGGTGGCGAG. The encoded protein is CSASGQGGE. The full CDR3 protein reads CSASGQGGEQYF.

In the case of this clone: The read ends 3 residues early relative to the CDR3; the germline J gene fills the gap. The chain has TRBV5-1 and TRBJ2-5; possibly TRBD1 or TRBD2 for D (6 bases each). Trimming removed 4 bases from V and 2 bases from J, with 15 bases in between. The germline gives CDR1 SGHRS, CDR2 YFSETQ. This CDR3 region has 15 residues. The DNA read from the CDR3 is TGCGCCAGCAGCGCGGGAAGGACAGATCAAGAGACC. Translated: CASSAGRTDQET. The full CDR3 reads CASSAGRTDQETQYF.

Details on this clone: Sequencing ends 3 residues short of the CDR3 end; the germline J gene provides the rest. The rearrangement joins TRBV20-1 to TRBJ1-1; D is uncertain. Germline CDR1 and CDR2: DFQATT and SNEGSKA (reference sequence). V gave up 3 bases and J gave up 0 bases, with 8 bases separating them. The CDR3 contains 13 residues. The covered CDR3 bases are TGCAGTGCTAGGGGCCCGGTGAACACTGAA. Amino acids: CSARGPVNTE. The CDR3 as a whole reads CSARGPVNTEAFF.

This clone is identified as medium-sized from frequency. Sequencing ends 3 residues short of the CDR3 end; the germline J gene provides the rest. This specimen includes other DNA sequences encoding the same CDR3. The J gene is TRBJ2-3, the V gene TRBV18, with TRBD2 matching over 11 bases. The germline CDR1 and CDR2 sequences are KGHSH and LQKENI. The CDR3 runs 16 residues. The junction had 3 bases not matched to a gene; V was cut back by 0 bases and J by 4 bases. CDR3 bases read: TGTGCCAGCTCACCACCTAGCGGGGGGGCACCAGATACG. It is translated as CASSPPSGGAPDT. The entire CDR3 is CASSPPSGGAPDTQYF. Full variable domain (outside the CDR3, taken from reference TRBV18 and TRBJ2-3): NAGVMQNPRHLVRRRGQEARLRCSPMKGHSHVYWYRQLPEEGLKFMVYLQKENIIDESGMPKERFSAEFPKEGPSILRIQQVVRGDSAAYFCASSPPSGGAPDTQYFGPGTRLTVL.

Concerning this clone itself: The CDR3 end lies 3 residues beyond the end of the read and is filled in from the germline J gene. The V gene is TRBV5-1, the J gene TRBJ2-3; 9 bases are a match to TRBD1. Germline V gene data show CDR1 as SGHRS and CDR2 as YFSETQ. CDR3 length: 15 residues. Germline trimming cut 4 bases from V and 4 bases from J; bases unmatched to any gene: 7. The part of the CDR3 DNA that was read is TGCGCCAGCAGCCCCGGACAGGGGTGGTCAGATACG. Amino acids: CASSPGQGWSDT. The entire CDR3 is CASSPGQGWSDTQYF.

Concerning this clone itself: The sequence runs out 3 residues before the end of the CDR3; the remainder is reconstructed from the germline J gene. V and J are TRBV2 and TRBJ2-3, with TRBD2 matching over 11 bases. CDR3 size: 18 residues. The germline V gene has CDR1 SNHLY and CDR2 FYNNEI. Losses at the gene ends were 3 bases for V and 1 base for J; bases not matched to a gene: 9. The sequenced part of the CDR3 DNA is TGTGCCAGCAGTGATAGTCTAGCGGGGGGACCCCGCACAGATACG. It codes for CASSDSLAGGPRTDT. The CDR3, in full, reads CASSDSLAGGPRTDTQYF.

Concerning this clone: Read data end 3 residues before the CDR3 end; the end is taken from the germline J gene. This chain connects TRBV12-3 or TRBV12-4 to TRBJ2-1; D is unresolved. V was trimmed by 3 bases and J by 6 bases, leaving 9 bases between them. The CDR3 contains 13 residues. Partial CDR3 DNA: TGTGCCAGCAGTTTCTACCCCTCCAATGAG. Translation gives CASSFYPSNE. From start to end, the CDR3 is CASSFYPSNEQFF.

Note on this clone: The read finishes 3 residues shy of the CDR3 end, and the germline J gene is used to complete it. The chain has TRBV19 and TRBJ1-3, with D tentatively TRBD1 (5 bases). Trimming shortened V by 2 bases and J by 0 bases, and 8 bases separated the two germline ends. The CDR3 consists of 15 residues. Germline assignment: CDR1 LNHDA and CDR2 SQIVND (reference sequence). This CDR3 is CASSIRGGSGNTIYF. CDR3 DNA, as far as it was read: TGTGCCAGTAGTATACGCGGGGGCTCTGGAAACACC. The full variable domain, rest sourced from reference TRBV19 and TRBJ1-3, is DGGITQSPKYLFRKEGQNVTLSCEQNLNHDAMYWYRQDPGQGLRLIYYSQIVNDFQKGDIAEGYSVSREKKESFPLTVTSAQKNPTAFYLCASSIRGGSGNTIYFGEGSWLTVV.